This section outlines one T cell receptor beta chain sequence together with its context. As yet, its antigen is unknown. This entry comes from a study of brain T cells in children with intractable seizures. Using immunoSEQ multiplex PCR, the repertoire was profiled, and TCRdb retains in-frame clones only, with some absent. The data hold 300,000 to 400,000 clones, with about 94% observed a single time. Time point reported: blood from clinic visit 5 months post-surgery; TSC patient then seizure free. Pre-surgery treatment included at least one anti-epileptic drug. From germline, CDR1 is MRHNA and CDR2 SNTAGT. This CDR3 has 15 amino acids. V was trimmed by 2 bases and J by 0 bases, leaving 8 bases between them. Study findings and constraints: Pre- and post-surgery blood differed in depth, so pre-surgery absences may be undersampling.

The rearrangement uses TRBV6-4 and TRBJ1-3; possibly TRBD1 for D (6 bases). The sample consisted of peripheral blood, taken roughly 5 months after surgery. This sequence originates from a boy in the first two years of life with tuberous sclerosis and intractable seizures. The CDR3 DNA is TGTGCCAGCAGTGACGGGGGGCGCTCTGGAAACACCATATATTTT. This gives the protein CASSDGGRSGNTIYF.